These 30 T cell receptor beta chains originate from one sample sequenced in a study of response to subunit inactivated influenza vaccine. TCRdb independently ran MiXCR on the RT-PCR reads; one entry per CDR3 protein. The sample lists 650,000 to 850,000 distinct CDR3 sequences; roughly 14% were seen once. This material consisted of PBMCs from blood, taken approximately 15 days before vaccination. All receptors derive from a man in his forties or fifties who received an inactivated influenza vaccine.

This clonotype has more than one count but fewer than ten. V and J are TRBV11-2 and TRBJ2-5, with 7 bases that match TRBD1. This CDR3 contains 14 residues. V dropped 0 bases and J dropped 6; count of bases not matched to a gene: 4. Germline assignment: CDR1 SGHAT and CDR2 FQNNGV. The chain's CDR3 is CASSLDTGVKTQYF. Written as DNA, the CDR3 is TGTGCCAGCAGCTTAGATACAGGGGTGAAGACCCAGTACTTC.

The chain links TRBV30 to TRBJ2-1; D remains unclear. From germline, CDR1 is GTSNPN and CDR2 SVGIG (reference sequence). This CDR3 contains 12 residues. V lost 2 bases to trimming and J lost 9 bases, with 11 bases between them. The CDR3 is CAWSSARTEQFF. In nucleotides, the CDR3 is TGTGCCTGGAGTTCCGCCCGTACTGAGCAGTTCTTC.

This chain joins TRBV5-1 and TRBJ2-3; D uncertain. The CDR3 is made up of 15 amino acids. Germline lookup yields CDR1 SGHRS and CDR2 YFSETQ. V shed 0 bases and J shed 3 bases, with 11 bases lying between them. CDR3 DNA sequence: TGCGCCAGCAGCTTGGAAGGCTTACGTACAGATACGCAGTATTTT. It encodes CASSLEGLRTDTQYF.

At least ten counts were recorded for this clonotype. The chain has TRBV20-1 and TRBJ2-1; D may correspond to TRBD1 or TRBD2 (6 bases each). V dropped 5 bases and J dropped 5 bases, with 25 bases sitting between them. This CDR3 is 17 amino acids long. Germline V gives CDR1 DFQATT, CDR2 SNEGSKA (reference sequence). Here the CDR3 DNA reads TGCAGTGCTCCCCAGGGGTCAGCGGGCGGGCTGAACAATGAGCAGTTCTTC. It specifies CSAPQGSAGGLNNEQFF.

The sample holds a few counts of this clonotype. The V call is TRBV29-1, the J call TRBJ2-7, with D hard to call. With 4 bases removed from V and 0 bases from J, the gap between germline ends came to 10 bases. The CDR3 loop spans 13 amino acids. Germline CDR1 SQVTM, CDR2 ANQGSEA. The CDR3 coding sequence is TGCAGCGTTGTCCCACCTGGCTCCTACGAGCAGTACTTC. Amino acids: CSVVPPGSYEQYF.

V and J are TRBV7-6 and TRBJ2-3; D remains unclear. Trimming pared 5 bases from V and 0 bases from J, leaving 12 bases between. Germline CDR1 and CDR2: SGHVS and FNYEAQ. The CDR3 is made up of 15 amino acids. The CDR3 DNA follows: TGTGCCAGCAGCCTCTATAAATCTAGCACAGATACGCAGTATTTT. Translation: CASSLYKSSTDTQYF.

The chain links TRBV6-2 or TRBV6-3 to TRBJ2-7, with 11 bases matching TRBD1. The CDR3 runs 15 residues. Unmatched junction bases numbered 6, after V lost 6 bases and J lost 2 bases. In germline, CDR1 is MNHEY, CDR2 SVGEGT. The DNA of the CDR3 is TGTGCCAGCAGGCCAACGGGACAGGGGGCCTACGAGCAGTACTTC. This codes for CASRPTGQGAYEQYF.

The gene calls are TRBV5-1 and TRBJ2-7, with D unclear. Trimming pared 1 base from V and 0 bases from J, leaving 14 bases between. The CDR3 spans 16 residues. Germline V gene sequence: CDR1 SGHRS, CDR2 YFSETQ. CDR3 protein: CASSLFQAQSSYEQYF. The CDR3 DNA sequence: TGCGCCAGCAGCTTGTTCCAGGCGCAAAGCTCCTACGAGCAGTACTTC.

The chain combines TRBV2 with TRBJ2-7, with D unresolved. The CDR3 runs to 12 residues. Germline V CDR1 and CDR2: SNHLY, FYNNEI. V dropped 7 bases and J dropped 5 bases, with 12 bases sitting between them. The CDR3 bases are TGTGCCAGCACCCGAGGAATGAACGAGCAGTACTTC. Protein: CASTRGMNEQYF.

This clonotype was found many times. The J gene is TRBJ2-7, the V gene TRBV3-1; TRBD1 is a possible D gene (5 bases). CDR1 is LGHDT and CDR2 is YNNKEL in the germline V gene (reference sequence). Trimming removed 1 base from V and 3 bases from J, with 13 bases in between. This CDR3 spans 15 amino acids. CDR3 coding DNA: TGTGCCAGCAGCCAAGTCCAGGGCCCCTTCTACGAGCAGTACTTC. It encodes CASSQVQGPFYEQYF.

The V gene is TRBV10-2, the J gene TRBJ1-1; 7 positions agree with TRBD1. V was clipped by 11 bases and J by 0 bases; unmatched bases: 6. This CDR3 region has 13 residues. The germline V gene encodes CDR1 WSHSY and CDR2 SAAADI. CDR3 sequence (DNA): TGCGCCTCACGGACAGGTTTGAACACTGAAGCTTTCTTT. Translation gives CASRTGLNTEAFF.

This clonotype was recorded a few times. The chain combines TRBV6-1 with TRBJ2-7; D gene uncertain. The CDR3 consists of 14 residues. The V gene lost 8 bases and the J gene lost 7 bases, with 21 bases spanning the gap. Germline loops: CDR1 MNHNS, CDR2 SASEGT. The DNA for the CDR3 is TGTGCCAGCGTCGAACGTCCCCTCCCTATTGAGCAGTACTTC. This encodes CASVERPLPIEQYF.

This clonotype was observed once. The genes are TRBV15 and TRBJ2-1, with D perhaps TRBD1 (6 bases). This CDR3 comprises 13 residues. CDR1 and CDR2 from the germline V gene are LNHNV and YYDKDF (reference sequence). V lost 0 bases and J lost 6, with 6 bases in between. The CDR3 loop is CATSRDRGNEQFF. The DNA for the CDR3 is TGTGCCACCAGCAGAGACAGGGGCAATGAGCAGTTCTTC.

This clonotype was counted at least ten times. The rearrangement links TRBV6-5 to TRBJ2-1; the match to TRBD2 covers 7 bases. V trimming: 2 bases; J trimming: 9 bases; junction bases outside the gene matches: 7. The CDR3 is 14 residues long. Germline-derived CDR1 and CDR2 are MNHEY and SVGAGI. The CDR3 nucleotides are TGTGCCAGCAGTTACGGGGCGGGAGTTAGTGAGCAGTTCTTC. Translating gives CASSYGAGVSEQFF.

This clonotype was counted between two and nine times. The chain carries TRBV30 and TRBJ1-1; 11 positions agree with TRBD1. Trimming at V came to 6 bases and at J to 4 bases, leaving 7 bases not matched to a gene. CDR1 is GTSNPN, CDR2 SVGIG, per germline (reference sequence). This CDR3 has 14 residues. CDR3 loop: CACRTGGLSTEAFF. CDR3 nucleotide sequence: TGTGCCTGTCGGACAGGGGGCTTAAGCACTGAAGCTTTCTTT.

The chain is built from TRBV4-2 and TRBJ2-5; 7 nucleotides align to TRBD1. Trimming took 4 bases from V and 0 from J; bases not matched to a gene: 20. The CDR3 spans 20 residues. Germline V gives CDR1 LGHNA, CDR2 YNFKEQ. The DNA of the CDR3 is TGTGCCAGCAGCCGACGAACGACAGGGAAAGGGAACCTGTACCAAGAGACCCAGTACTTC. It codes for CASSRRTTGKGNLYQETQYF.

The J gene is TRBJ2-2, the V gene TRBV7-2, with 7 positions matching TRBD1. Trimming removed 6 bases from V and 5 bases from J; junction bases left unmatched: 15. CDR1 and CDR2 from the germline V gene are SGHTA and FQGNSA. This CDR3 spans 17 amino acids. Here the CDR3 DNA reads TGTGCCAGCAGTCTCACGCTCCGACAGGGATGGACCGGGGAGCTGTTTTTT. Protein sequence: CASSLTLRQGWTGELFF. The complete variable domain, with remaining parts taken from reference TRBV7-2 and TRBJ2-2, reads GAGVSQSPSNKVTEKGKDVELRCDPISGHTALYWYRQSLGQGLEFLIYFQGNSAPDKSGLPSDRFSAERTGGSVSTLTIQRTQQEDSAVYLCASSLTLRQGWTGELFFGEGSRLTVL.

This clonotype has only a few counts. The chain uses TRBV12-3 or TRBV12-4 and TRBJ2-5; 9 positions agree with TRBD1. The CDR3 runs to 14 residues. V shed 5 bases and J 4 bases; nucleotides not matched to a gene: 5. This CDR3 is CASSQNRGLETQYF. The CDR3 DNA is TGTGCCAGCAGTCAAAACAGGGGGCTAGAGACCCAGTACTTC.

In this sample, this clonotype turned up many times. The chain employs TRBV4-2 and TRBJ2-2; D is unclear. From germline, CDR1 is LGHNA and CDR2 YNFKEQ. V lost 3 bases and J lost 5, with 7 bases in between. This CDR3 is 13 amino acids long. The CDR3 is CASSQGYTGELFF. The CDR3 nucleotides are TGTGCCAGCAGCCAGGGGTATACCGGGGAGCTGTTTTTT.

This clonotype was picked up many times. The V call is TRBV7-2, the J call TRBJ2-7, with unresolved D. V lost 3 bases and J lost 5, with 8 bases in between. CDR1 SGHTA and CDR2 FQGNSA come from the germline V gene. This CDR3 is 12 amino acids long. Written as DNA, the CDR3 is TGTGCCAGCAGCTTTTCTGTCCACGAGCAGTACTTC. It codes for CASSFSVHEQYF.

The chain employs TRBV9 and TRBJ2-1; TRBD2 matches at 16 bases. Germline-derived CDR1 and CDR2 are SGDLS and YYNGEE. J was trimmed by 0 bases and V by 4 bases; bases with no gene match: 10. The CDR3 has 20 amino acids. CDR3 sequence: CASSPPPGLAGGSSYNEQFF. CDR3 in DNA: TGTGCCAGCAGCCCCCCGCCGGGACTAGCGGGAGGGAGCTCCTACAATGAGCAGTTCTTC.

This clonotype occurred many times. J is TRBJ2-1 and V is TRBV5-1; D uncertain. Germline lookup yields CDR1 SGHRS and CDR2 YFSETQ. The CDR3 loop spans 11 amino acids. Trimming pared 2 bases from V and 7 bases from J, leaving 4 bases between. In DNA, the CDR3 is TGCGCCAGCAGCTTACAGAATGAGCAGTTCTTC. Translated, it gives CASSLQNEQFF.

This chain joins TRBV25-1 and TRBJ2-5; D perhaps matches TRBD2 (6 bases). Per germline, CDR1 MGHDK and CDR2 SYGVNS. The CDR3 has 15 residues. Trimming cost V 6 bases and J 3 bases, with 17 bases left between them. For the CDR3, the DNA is TGTGCCAGCAGGACCTTCGGGACTGGGAAAGAGACCCAGTACTTC. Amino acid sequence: CASRTFGTGKETQYF.

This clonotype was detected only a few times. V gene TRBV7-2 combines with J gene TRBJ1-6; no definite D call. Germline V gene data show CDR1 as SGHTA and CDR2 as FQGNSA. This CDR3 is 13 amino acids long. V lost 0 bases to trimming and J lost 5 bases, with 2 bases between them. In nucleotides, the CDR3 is TGTGCCAGCAGCTTAGCCAATAATTCACCCCTCCACTTT. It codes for CASSLANNSPLHF.

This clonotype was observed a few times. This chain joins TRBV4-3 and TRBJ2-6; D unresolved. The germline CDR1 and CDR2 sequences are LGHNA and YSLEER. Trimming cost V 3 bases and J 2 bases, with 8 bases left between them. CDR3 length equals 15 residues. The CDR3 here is CASSHDTAGANVLTF. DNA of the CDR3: TGCGCCAGCAGCCACGACACCGCTGGGGCCAACGTCCTGACTTTC.

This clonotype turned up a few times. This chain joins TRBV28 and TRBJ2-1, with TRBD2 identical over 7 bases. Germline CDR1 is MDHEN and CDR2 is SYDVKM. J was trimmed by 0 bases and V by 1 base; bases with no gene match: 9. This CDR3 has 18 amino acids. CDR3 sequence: CASSLLNWGGSSYNEQFF. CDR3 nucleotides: TGTGCCAGCAGTTTATTAAATTGGGGGGGGAGCTCCTACAATGAGCAGTTCTTC.

The CDR3 reads CASGTLNEQFF. In DNA form, the CDR3 reads TGTGCCAGCGGTACATTGAATGAGCAGTTCTTC. This chain connects TRBV7-9 to TRBJ2-1; no definite D call. Germline V CDR1 and CDR2: SEHNR, FQNEAQ (reference sequence). The CDR3 spans 11 residues. V dropped 8 bases and J dropped 7 bases, with 9 bases sitting between them.

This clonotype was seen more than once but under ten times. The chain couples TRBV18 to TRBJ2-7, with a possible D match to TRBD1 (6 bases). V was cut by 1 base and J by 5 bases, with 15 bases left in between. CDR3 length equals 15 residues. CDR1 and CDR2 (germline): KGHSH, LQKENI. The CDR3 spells CASSPQPGVRDEQYF. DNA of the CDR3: TGTGCCAGCTCACCACAACCAGGGGTGCGCGACGAGCAGTACTTC.

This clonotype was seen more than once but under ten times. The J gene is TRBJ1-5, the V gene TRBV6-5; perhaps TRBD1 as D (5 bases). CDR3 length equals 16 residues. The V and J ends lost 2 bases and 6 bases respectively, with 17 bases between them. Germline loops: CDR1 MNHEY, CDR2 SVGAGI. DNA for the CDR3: TGTGCCAGCAGTTACGACCCGGGGCGGCCAGGTCAGCCCCAGCATTTT. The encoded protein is CASSYDPGRPGQPQHF.

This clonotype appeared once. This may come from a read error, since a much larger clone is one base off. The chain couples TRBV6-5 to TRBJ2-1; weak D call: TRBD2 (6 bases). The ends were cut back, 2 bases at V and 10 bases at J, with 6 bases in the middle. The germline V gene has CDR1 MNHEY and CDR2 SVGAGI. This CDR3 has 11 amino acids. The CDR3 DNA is TGTGCCAGCAGTTACGGGAGGGAGCAGTTCTTC. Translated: CASSYGREQFF.